This passage covers 8 T cell receptor beta chains from one sample sequenced in a study of CD8 T cells in ankylosing spondylitis. TCRdb called the 5' RACE reads again in MiXCR, with one record for every CDR3 protein. The profile covers some 220,000 distinct CDR3 sequences, with under 8.5% appearing a single time and roughly 4.9% taken by the ten largest. Sequenced: blood, either unsorted or a sorted T cell fraction (not recorded which). These receptors came from a female donor with ankylosing spondylitis or in good health (not recorded which).

This clonotype has a count of ten or more. V and J are TRBV7-8 and TRBJ2-1; 7 nucleotides line up with TRBD2. The CDR3 runs 13 residues. Trimming at V came to 8 bases and at J to 6 bases, leaving 7 bases not matched to a gene. The germline V gene encodes CDR1 SGHVS and CDR2 FQNEAQ. CDR3 loop: CASGPSGLNEQFF. The CDR3 bases are TGTGCCAGCGGACCTAGCGGACTCAATGAGCAGTTCTTC.

The sample holds many counts of this clonotype. The V and J genes are TRBV4-3 and TRBJ2-1; the D gene is possibly TRBD1 (6 bases). The germline V and J ends were trimmed by 5 bases and 0 bases, with 17 bases remaining between them. The CDR3 runs to 17 residues. The germline V gene encodes CDR1 LGHNA and CDR2 YSLEER. CDR3 sequence: CASSAKIGQSSYNEQFF. Written as DNA, the CDR3 is TGCGCCAGCAGCGCCAAGATTGGACAGAGCTCCTACAATGAGCAGTTCTTC.

Ten or more counts support this clonotype. The chain is built from TRBV5-1 and TRBJ2-5; 9 positions agree with TRBD2. Per germline, CDR1 SGHRS and CDR2 YFSETQ. Germline trimming cut 7 bases from V and 1 base from J; bases unmatched to any gene: 5. There are 14 residues in the CDR3. The CDR3 is CASSTSGTQETQYF. The CDR3 bases are TGCGCCAGCTCGACTAGCGGTACCCAAGAGACCCAGTACTTC.

This clonotype was observed many times. The chain employs TRBV29-1 and TRBJ1-2; D may be TRBD1 (5 bases). Germline V gives CDR1 SQVTM, CDR2 ANQGSEA. The CDR3 extends over 15 amino acids. Trimming cost V 7 bases and J 1 base, with 19 bases left between them. CDR3 region: CSAGGTDFFNYGYTF. CDR3 coding DNA: TGCAGCGCCGGGGGGACCGACTTTTTTAACTATGGCTACACCTTC.

This chain connects TRBV6-2 or TRBV6-3 to TRBJ2-7; TRBD2 agrees at 11 bases. The germline V gene encodes CDR1 MNHEY and CDR2 SVGEGT. This CDR3 comprises 14 residues. The V and J ends lost 6 bases and 3 bases, in that order; junction bases with no gene match: 4. This CDR3 reads CASRLAGDNYEQYF. The CDR3, as DNA: TGTGCCAGCAGACTAGCGGGAGATAACTACGAGCAGTACTTC.

This clonotype was observed a few times. The chain couples TRBV4-1 to TRBJ2-2, with 7 positions matching TRBD1. The CDR3 runs to 15 residues. Unmatched junction bases numbered 6, after V lost 1 base and J lost 7 bases. CDR1 and CDR2 from the germline V gene are MGHRA and YSYEKL. The CDR3 coding sequence is TGCGCCAGCAGCCAAGGGACAGGCTTGGGCGGGGAGCTGTTTTTT. As protein: CASSQGTGLGGELFF.

Worth noting for this clonotype: Just one base apart from a much larger clone, this may be a read error. The chain joins TRBV20-1 to TRBJ1-1; D remains ambiguous. V was cut by 0 bases and J by 6 bases, with 11 bases left in between. The CDR3 loop spans 13 amino acids. CDR1 and CDR2 (germline): DFQATT, SNEGSKA (reference sequence). CDR3 residues: CSARDPGMAEAFF. The DNA for the CDR3 is TGCAGTGCTAGAGACCCGGGAATGGCTGAAGCTTTCTTT.

This clonotype has ten or more counts. V and J are TRBV5-1 and TRBJ2-1; 8 bases are a match to TRBD2. Germline CDR1 and CDR2: SGHRS and YFSETQ. V lost 5 bases to trimming and J lost 8 bases; unmatched junction nucleotides: 18. The CDR3 has 17 residues. The CDR3 loop is CASRVLPGLDVAYEQFF. CDR3 DNA: TGCGCCAGCAGGGTACTCCCGGGACTAGACGTAGCGTATGAGCAGTTCTTC.